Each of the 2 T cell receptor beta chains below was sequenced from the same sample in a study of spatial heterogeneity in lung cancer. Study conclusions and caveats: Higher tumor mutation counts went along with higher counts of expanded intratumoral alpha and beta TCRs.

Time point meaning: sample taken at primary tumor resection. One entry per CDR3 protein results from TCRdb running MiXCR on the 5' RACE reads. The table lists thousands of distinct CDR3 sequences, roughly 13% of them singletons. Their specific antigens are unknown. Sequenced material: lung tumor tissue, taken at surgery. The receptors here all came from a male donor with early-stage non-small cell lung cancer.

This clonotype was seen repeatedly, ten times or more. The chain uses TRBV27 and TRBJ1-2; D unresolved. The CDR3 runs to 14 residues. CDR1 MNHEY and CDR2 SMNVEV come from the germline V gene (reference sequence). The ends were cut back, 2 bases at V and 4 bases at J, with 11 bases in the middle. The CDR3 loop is CASSLGVGGYGYTF. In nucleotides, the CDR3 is TGTGCCAGCAGTTTAGGGGTTGGTGGCTATGGCTACACCTTC.

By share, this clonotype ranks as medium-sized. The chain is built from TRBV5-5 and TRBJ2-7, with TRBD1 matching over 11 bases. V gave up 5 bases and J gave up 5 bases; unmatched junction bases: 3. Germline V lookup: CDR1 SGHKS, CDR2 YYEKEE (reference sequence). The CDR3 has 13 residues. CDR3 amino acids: CASRDRGHHEQYF. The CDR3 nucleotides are TGTGCCAGCAGGGACAGGGGGCACCACGAGCAGTACTTC.